This T cell receptor beta chain emerged from a study of blood T cell repertoires in COVID-19. The overall study: In each case, the material was cDNA or gDNA derived from T cells, B-cell-depleted T cells, or PBMCs.

This CDR3 has 16 residues. Trimming removed 5 bases from V and 7 bases from J; junction bases left unmatched: 10. Germline V gene data show CDR1 as MDHEN and CDR2 as SYDVKM. Only in-frame clones appear in the TCRdb table, and some are missing; sequencing was by immunoSEQ multiplex PCR. This table holds roughly 200,000 clones, more than 75% found once. V and J are TRBV28 and TRBJ1-6; TRBD1 agrees at 8 bases. The clonotype originates from an elderly man with acute or convalescent COVID-19. The sample was peripheral blood. The CDR3 coding sequence is TGTGCCAGCAGTACTTTAGGACAGGGCATCAATTCACCCCTCCACTTT. As protein: CASSTLGQGINSPLHF.